The present T cell receptor beta chain was sequenced within a study of graft-versus-host responses after intestinal transplantation. As for the study in general: Isolated intestinal, liver-intestinal, or multivisceral transplants had been given to the recipients. Every recipient underwent anti-thymocyte globulin induction, then tacrolimus and steroids for roughly three years.

As for this clone: Its specificity is unknown.

General study points: The highest levels of circulating GvH clones went along with early declines in HvG clones after transplant.

Here immunoSEQ multiplex PCR was the method, and the copy in TCRdb shows in-frame clones only, minus some. The table includes approximately 110,000 clones, 93% detected once. The sample here was unstimulated CD8+ T cells sorted from spleen or lymph node cells, taken before transplant. The TCR sequence derives from a human donor who was the organ donor for an intestinal transplant.

In DNA, the CDR3 is TGTGCCAGCAGCTGGGTGGGGGGTCTAGCGGGCGGCACCGGGGAGCTGTTTTTT. Protein sequence: CASSWVGGLAGGTGELFF. The V and J genes are TRBV7-2 and TRBJ2-2; 8 nucleotides align to TRBD2. CDR1 is SGHTA and CDR2 is FQGNSA in the germline V gene. Losses at the gene ends were 4 bases for V and 4 bases for J; bases not matched to a gene: 14. The CDR3 extends over 18 amino acids.